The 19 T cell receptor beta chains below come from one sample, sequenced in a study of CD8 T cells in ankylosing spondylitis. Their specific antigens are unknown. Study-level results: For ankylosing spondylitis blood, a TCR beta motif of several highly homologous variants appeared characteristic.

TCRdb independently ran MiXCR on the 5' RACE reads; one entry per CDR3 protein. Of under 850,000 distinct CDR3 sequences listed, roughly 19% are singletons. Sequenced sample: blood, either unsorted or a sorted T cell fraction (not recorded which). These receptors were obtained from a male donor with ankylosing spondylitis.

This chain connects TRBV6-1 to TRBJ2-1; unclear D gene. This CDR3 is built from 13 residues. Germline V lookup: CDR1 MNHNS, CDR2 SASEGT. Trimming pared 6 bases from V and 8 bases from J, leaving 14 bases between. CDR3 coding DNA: TGTGCCAGCAGCGTCCCCGCCTTCCATGAGCAGTTCTTC. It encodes CASSVPAFHEQFF.

CDR3 DNA: TGTGCCAGCAGCCACTCTGCGGGAATGAACACTGAAGCTTTCTTT. Translated, it gives CASSHSAGMNTEAFF. The rearrangement joins TRBV7-3 to TRBJ1-1; no clear D. The CDR3 has 15 amino acids. From germline, CDR1 is SGHTA and CDR2 FQGTGA. Trimming took off 5 bases at V and 0 bases at J, with 13 bases between the two ends.

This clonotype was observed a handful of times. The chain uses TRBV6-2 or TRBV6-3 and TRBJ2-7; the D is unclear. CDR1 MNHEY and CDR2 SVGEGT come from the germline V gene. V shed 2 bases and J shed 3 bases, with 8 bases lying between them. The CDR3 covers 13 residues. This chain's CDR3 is CASSYNIYYEQYF. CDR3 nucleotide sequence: TGTGCCAGCAGTTACAATATCTACTACGAGCAGTACTTC.

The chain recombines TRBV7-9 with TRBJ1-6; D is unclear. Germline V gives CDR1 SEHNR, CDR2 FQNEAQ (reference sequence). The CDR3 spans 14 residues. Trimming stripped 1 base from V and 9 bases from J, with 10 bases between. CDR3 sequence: CASSLGFVFSPLHF. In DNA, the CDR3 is TGTGCCAGCAGCTTAGGGTTTGTCTTTTCACCCCTCCACTTT. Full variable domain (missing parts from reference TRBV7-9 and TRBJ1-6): DTGVSQNPRHKITKRGQNVTFRCDPISEHNRLYWYRQTLGQGPEFLTYFQNEAQLEKSRLLSDRFSAERPKGSFSTLEIQRTEQGDSAMYLCASSLGFVFSPLHFGNGTRLTVT.

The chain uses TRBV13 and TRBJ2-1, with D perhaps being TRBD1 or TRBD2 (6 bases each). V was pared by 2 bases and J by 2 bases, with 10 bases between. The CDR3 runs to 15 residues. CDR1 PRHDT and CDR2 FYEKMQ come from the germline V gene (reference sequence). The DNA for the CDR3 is TGTGCCAGCAGCTTATACGGGGGCCCCTACAATGAGCAGTTCTTC. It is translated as CASSLYGGPYNEQFF.

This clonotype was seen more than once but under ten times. For the CDR3, the DNA is TGTGCCAGCAGCTTAGAAGGCTCAGGGAAGCAGCCCCAGCATTTT. This translates into CASSLEGSGKQPQHF. This sequence joins TRBV7-9 and TRBJ1-5, with a possible D match to TRBD1 (5 bases). Trimming shortened V by 1 base and J by 7 bases, and 14 bases separated the two germline ends. The length of the CDR3 is 15 residues. Germline V gene data show CDR1 as SEHNR and CDR2 as FQNEAQ (reference sequence).

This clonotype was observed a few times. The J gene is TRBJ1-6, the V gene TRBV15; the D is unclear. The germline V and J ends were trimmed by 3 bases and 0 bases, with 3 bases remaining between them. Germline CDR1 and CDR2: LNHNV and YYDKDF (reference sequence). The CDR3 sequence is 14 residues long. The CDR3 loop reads CATSRSSYNSPLHF. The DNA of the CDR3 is TGTGCCACCAGCAGGAGCTCCTATAATTCACCCCTCCACTTT.

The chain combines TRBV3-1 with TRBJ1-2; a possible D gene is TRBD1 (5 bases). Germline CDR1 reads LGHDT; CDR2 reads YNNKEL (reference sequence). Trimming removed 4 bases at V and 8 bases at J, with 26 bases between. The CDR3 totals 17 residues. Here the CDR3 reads CASSPHNVEGKREGYTF. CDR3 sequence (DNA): TGTGCCAGCAGCCCCCACAATGTGGAGGGGAAGAGGGAAGGCTACACCTTC. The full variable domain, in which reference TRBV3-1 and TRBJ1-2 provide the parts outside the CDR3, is DTAVSQTPKYLVTQMGNDKSIKCEQNLGHDTMYWYKQDSKKFLKIMFSYNNKELIINETVPNRFSPKSPDKAHLNLHINSLELGDSAVYFCASSPHNVEGKREGYTFGSGTRLTVV.

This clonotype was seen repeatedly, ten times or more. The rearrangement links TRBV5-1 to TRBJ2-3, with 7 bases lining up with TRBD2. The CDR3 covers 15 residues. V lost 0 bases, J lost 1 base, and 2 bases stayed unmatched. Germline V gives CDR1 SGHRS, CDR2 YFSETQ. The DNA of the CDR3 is TGCGCCAGCAGCTTGGAACGGGGGGGCACAGATACGCAGTATTTT. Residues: CASSLERGGTDTQYF.

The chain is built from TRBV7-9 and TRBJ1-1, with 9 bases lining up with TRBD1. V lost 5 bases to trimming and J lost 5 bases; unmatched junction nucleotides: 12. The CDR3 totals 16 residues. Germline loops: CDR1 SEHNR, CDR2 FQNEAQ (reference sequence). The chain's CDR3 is CASSPRDRVVGTEAFF. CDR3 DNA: TGTGCCAGCAGCCCTAGGGACAGGGTCGTTGGAACTGAAGCTTTCTTT.

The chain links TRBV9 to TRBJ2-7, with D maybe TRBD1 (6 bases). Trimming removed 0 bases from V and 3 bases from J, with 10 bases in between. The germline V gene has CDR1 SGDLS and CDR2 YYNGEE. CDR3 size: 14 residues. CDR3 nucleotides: TGTGCCAGCAGCGTAGGGGGACACGACTACGAGCAGTACTTC. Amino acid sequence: CASSVGGHDYEQYF.

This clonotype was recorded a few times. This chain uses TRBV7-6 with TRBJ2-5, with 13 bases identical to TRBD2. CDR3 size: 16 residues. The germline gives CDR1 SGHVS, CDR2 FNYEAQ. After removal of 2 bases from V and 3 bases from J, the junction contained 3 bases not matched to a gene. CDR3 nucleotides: TGTGCCAGCAGCTTAACTAGCGGGAGGGCCGAAGAGACCCAGTACTTC. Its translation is CASSLTSGRAEETQYF. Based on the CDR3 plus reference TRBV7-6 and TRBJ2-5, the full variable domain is GAGVSQSPRYKVTKRGQDVALRCDPISGHVSLYWYRQALGQGPEFLTYFNYEAQQDKSGLPNDRFSAERPEGSISTLTIQRTEQRDSAMYRCASSLTSGRAEETQYFGPGTRLLVL.

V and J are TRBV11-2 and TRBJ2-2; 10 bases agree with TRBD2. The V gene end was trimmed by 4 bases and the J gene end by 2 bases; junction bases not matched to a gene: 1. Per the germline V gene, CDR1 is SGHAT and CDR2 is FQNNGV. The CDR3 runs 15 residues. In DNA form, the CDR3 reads TGTGCCAGCAGCTCACTAGCGGGAAACACCGGGGAGCTGTTTTTT. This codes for CASSSLAGNTGELFF.

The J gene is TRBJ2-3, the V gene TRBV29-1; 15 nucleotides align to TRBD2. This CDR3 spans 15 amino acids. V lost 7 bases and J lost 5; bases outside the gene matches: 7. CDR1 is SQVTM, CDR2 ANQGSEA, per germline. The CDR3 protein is CSAGLAGGAGDTQYF. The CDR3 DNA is TGCAGCGCCGGACTAGCGGGGGGGGCGGGAGATACGCAGTATTTT.

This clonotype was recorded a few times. The CDR3 is CSVETSGSYSAADTQYF. CDR3 DNA: TGCAGCGTCGAGACTAGCGGGAGTTACTCGGCCGCAGATACGCAGTATTTT. The chain uses TRBV29-1 and TRBJ2-3, with 12 positions matching TRBD2. The CDR3 consists of 17 residues. The germline V gene has CDR1 SQVTM and CDR2 ANQGSEA. V shed 6 bases, J shed 4 bases, and the junction held 14 bases outside the gene matches.

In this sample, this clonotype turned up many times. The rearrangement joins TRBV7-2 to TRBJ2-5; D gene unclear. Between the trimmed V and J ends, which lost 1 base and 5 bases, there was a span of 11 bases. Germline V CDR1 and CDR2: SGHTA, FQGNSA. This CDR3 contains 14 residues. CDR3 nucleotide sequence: TGTGCCAGCAGCTTAGATTTGGGTAGGGAGACCCAGTACTTC. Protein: CASSLDLGRETQYF. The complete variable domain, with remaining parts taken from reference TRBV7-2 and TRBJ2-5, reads GAGVSQSPSNKVTEKGKDVELRCDPISGHTALYWYRQSLGQGLEFLIYFQGNSAPDKSGLPSDRFSAERTGGSVSTLTIQRTQQEDSAVYLCASSLDLGRETQYFGPGTRLLVL.

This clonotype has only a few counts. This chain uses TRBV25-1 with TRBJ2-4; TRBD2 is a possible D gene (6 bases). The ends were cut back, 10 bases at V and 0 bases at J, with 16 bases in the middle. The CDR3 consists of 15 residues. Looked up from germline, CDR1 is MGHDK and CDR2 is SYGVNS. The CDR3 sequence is CAKAGPRLAKNIQYF. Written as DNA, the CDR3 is TGTGCCAAGGCGGGACCGCGCCTAGCCAAAAACATTCAGTACTTC.

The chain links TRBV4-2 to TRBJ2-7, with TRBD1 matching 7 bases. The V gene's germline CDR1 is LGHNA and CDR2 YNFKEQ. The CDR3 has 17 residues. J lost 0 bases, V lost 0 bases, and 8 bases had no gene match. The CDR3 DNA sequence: TGTGCCAGCAGCCAAGACCCCCCGGGACAGATCTCCTACGAGCAGTACTTC. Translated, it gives CASSQDPPGQISYEQYF.

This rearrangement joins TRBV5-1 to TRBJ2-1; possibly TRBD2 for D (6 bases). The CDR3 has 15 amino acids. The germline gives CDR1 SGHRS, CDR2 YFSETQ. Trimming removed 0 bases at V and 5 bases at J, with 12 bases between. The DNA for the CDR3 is TGCGCCAGCAGCTTGGGGGCTAGCGAGAACAATGAGCAGTTCTTC. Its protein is CASSLGASENNEQFF.